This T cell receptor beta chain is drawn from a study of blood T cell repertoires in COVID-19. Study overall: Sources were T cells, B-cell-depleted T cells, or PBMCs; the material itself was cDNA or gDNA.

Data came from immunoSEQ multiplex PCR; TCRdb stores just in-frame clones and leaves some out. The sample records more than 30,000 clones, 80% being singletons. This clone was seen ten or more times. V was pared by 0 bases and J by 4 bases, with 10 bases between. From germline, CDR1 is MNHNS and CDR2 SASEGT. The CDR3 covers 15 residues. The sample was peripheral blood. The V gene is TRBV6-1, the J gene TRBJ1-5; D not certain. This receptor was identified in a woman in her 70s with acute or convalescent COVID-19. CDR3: CASSEALGPNQPQHF. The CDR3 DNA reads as TGTGCCAGCAGTGAAGCCTTGGGCCCTAATCAGCCCCAGCATTTT.